The TCR beta chain under discussion was sequenced for a study of shared clonotypes between healthy human individuals. CD4+ cells yielded CD45RA+ naive and CD45RA-negative memory subsets. Trimming cost V 5 bases and J 9 bases, with 14 bases left between them. The CDR3 spans 13 residues. Germline loops: CDR1 MDHEN, CDR2 SYDVKM. Generated by immunoSEQ multiplex PCR, the TCRdb table keeps only in-frame clones and is missing some. The sample has 2.5 million or so clones, just over 90% seen once. This chain joins TRBV28 and TRBJ1-5; D is perhaps TRBD1 (5 bases). The clonotype comes from a man aged 18 to 35 in good health. The sample was naive CD4+ T cells sorted from blood. The subset is: CD45RA+ positively selected. The CDR3 bases are TGTGCCAGCAGTCTACCAGGGAATTGGCCCCAGCATTTT. It yields the protein CASSLPGNWPQHF.